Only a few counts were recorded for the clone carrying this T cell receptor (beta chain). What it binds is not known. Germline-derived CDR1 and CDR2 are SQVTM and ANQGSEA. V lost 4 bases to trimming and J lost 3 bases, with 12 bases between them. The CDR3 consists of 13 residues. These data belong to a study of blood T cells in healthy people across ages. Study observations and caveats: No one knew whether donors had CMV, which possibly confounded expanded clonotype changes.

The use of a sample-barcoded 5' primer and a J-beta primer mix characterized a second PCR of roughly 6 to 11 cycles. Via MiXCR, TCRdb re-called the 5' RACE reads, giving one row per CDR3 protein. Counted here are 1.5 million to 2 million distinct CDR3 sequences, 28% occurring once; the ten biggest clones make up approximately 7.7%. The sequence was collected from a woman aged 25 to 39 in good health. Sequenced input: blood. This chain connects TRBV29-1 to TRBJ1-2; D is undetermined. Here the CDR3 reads CSVGQGNDYGYTF. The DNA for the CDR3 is TGCAGCGTTGGCCAAGGGAACGACTATGGCTACACCTTC.